The clone carrying this T cell receptor beta chain turned up a few times. What it binds is not known. This sample stems from a study of T-cell reconstitution after alpha-beta-depleted transplantation in children. Study-level findings and limits: Hyperexpanded clones declined; after one year, newly produced T cells mostly supplied diversity. About two months after transplant, alpha-beta T cells reportedly came from several hundred expanded graft clones. In some patients, recipient T cells and intrathymic progenitors surviving conditioning explained high day-60 diversity.

Preparation of the TCRbeta library used unique molecular identifiers. Each CDR3 protein is one row after TCRdb ran MiXCR on the PCR reads. The profile shows approximately 85,000 distinct CDR3 sequences, about a sixth of them singletons. This specimen was PBMCs, mostly from graft donor cells, taken 180 days after TCRalphabeta/CD19-depleted stem cell transplant. The TCR originated in a male patient aged 2-15 years who had a stem cell transplant for acute lymphoblastic leukemia, so the T cells may come from the graft donor.

This CDR3 reads CASSQVPRVGDQETQYF. The CDR3, as DNA: TGTGCCAGCAGCCAAGTTCCGAGGGTAGGGGATCAAGAGACCCAGTACTTC. The rearrangement joins TRBV3-1 to TRBJ2-5; D may be TRBD1 or TRBD2 (5 bases each). From germline, CDR1 is LGHDT and CDR2 YNNKEL (reference sequence). The CDR3 covers 17 residues. V was clipped by 1 base and J by 2 bases, with 17 bases between them.